The T cell receptor (beta chain) described here comes from a study of low-dose radiotherapy and immunotherapy resistance in tumors. Study at large: Daily oral aspirin at 300 mg began on cycle 1 day 1 and lasted four cycles.

This clonotype was found many times. TRAV- and TRBV-specific primers, spanning alpha and beta chains, primed first-strand cDNA. TCRs underwent 15 to 20 PCR cycles of amplification with a constant-region primer and V-primer adapter. TCRdb recomputed calls from the reads with MiXCR, one row per CDR3 protein. The table lists tens of thousands of distinct CDR3 sequences, around 27% of them singletons. This sample's time point: before trial treatment. Nivolumab, ipilimumab, aspirin, low-dose cyclophosphamide and low-dose radiotherapy were all administered to the donors. CDR1 and CDR2 (germline): SQVTM, ANQGSEA. Trimming removed 2 bases from V and 7 bases from J, with 11 bases in between. The CDR3 contains 12 residues.

Specimen: PBMCs, collected before treatment. The J gene is TRBJ1-1, the V gene TRBV29-1; D not certain. This TCR was sampled from a male donor with prostate cancer. CDR3 region: CSVELRYSEAFF. The CDR3, as DNA: TGCAGCGTTGAACTTAGGTATAGTGAAGCTTTCTTT.